The sequence of this TCR beta chain was determined in a study of T cells in Graves' hyperthyroidism and ophthalmopathy. Amplified TCR beta CDR3 regions came from RNA transcripts. HTBI primers were used for first-round RT-PCR of the TCR CDR3. TCRdb re-called the multiplex PCR reads with MiXCR, one entry per CDR3 protein. The sample shows tens of thousands of distinct CDR3 sequences, roughly 52% of them seen only once. By sample fraction, this clonotype is medium-sized. Germline V lookup: CDR1 MGHDK, CDR2 SYGVNS. This CDR3 contains 15 residues. V dropped 5 bases and J dropped 2; count of bases not matched to a gene: 6. Reasons for excluding patients were uncontrolled infection, other autoimmune disease, pregnancy or lactation.

The receptor comes from a woman aged 50 to 65 with Graves' hyperthyroidism that later progressed to Graves' ophthalmopathy. The sample comprised blood. The chain has TRBV25-1 and TRBJ2-7; 10 bases are a match to TRBD1. CDR3 sequence reads: CASSPTDRGTYEQYF. The CDR3 DNA reads TGTGCCAGCAGTCCGACGGACAGGGGGACCTACGAGCAGTACTTC.